This TCR beta chain was captured in a study of cytomegalovirus exposure and HLA in healthy donors. Amplification used 60 Vbeta primers and 13 Jbeta primers. The assay was immunoSEQ multiplex PCR, and TCRdb's table has in-frame clones only and misses some. The sample shows some 120,000 clones, 79% of them seen only once. Overall study findings and caveats: The study flagged fewer than 200 TCR beta chains as cytomegalovirus-associated. In a later analysis, at a false discovery rate of 0.05, fewer than 20,000 TCR beta sequences were associated with HLA alleles. According to a later analysis, most TCR beta chains associated with CMV appeared HLA-restricted.

As to this clone: As yet, its antigen is unknown.

This CDR3 comprises 16 residues. The germline V gene encodes CDR1 SGHTA and CDR2 FQGNSA. Trimming cost V 2 bases and J 2 bases, with 14 bases left between them. This sequence was found in a man aged 25-45 years in good health and CMV-seropositive. Material: PBMCs. The V and J genes are TRBV7-2 and TRBJ2-3; TRBD1 might be the D (6 bases). The DNA of the CDR3 is TGTGCCAGCAGCTTATACTTCAGGGGAGCCACAGATACGCAGTATTTT. This translates into CASSLYFRGATDTQYF.